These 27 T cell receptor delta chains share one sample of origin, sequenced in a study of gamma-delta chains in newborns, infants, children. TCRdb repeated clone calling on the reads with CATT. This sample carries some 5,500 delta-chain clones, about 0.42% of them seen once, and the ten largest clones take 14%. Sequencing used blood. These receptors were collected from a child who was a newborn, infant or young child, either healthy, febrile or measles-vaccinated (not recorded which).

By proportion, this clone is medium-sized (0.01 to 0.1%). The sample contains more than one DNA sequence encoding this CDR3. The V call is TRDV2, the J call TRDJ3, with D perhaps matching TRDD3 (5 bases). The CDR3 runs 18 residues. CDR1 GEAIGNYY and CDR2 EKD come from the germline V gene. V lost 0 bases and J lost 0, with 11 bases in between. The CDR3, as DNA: TGTGCCTGTGACACCGGGGGCTTCAGCTCCTGGGACACCCGACAGATGTTTTTC. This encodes CACDTGGFSSWDTRQMFF.

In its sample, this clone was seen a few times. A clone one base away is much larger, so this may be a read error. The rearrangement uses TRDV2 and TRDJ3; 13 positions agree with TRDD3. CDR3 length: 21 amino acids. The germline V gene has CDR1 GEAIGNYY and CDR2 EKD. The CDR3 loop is CAYDKVLGDTLSSWDTRQMFF. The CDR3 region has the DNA TGTGCCTATGACAAAGTACTGGGGGATACGCTAAGCTCCTGGGACACCCGACAGATGTTTTTC.

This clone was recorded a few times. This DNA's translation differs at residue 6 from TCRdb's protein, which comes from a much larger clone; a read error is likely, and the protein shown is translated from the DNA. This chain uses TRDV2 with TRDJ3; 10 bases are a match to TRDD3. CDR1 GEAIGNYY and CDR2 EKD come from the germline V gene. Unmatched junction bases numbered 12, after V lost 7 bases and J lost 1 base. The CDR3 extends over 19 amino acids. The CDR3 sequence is CACDSVGGYRSWDTRQMFF. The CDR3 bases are TGTGCCTGCGACTCCGTTGGGGGATACAGGTCCTGGGACACCCGACAGATGTTTTTC.

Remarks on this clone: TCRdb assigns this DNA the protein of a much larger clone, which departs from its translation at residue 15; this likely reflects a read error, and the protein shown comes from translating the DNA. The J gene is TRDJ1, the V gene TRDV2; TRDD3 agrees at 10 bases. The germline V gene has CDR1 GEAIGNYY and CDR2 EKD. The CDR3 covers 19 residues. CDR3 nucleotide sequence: TGTGCCTGTGACACACCTGGGGGGGGATACGACCCGTACACCCATAAACTCATCTTT. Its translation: CACDTPGGGYDPYTHKLIF.

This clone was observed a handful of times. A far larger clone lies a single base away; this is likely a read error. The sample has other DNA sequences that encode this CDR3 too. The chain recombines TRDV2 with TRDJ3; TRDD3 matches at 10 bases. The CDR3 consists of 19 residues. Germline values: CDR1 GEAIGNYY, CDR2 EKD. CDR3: CACDTWGIFPTWDTRQMFF. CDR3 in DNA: TGCGCCTGTGACACCTGGGGGATATTCCCTACCTGGGACACCCGACAGATGTTTTTC.

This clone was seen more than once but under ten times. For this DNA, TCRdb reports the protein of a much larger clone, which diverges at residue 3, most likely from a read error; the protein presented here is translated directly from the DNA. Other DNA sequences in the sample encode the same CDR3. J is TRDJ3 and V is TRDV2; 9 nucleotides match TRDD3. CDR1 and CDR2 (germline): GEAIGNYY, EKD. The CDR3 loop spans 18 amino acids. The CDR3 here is CAGDVLGESSWDTRQMFF. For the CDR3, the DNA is TGTGCCGGTGACGTACTGGGGGAAAGCTCCTGGGACACCCGACAGATGTTTTTC.

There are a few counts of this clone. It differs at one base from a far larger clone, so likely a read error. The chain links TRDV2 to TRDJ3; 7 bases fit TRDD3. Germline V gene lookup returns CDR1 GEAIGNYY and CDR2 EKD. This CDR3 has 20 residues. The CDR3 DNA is TGTGCCTGTGACACCGCCCTGGGGGGCCAGAGCTCCTGGGACGCCCGACAGATGTTTTTC. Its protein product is CACDTALGGQSSWDARQMFF.

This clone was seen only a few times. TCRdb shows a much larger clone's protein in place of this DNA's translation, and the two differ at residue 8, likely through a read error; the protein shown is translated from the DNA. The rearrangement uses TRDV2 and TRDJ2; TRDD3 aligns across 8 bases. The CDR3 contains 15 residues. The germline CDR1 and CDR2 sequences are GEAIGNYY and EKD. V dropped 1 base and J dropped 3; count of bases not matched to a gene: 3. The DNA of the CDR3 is TGTGCCTGTGACACACTGGGGGGTATGACAGCACAACTCTTCTTT. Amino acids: CACDTLGGMTAQLFF.

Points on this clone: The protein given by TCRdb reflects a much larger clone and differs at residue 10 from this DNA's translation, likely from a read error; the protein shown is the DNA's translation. The CDR3 is CACDTVLGIISWDTRQMFF. In DNA, the CDR3 is TGTGCCTGTGACACCGTACTGGGGATAATCTCCTGGGACACCCGACAGATGTTTTTC. This chain connects TRDV2 to TRDJ3, with TRDD3 matching over 7 bases. CDR1 and CDR2 (germline): GEAIGNYY, EKD. V dropped 0 bases and J dropped 0; count of bases not matched to a gene: 7. This CDR3 region has 19 residues.

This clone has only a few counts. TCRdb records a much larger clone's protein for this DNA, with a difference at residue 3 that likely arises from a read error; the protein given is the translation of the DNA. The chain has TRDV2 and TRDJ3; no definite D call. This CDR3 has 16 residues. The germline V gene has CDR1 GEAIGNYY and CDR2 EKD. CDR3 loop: CARDTVSSWDTRQMFF. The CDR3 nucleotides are TGTGCCCGTGACACGGTGAGCTCCTGGGACACCCGACAGATGTTTTTC.

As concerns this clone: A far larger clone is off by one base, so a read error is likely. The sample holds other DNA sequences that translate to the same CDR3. For the CDR3, the DNA is TGTGCCTGTGACACCGTAGCGTACGGGACCTGGGACACTCGACAGATGTTTTTC. It specifies CACDTVAYGTWDTRQMFF. The chain recombines TRDV2 with TRDJ3, with D maybe TRDD3 (5 bases). Germline V gives CDR1 GEAIGNYY, CDR2 EKD. The CDR3 contains 18 residues.

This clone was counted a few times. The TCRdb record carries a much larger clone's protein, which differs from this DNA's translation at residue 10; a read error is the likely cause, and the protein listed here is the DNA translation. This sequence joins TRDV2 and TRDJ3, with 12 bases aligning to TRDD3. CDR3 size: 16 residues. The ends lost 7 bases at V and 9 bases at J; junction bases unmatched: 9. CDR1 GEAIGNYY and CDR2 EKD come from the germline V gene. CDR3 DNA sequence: TGTGCCTGGAGTACTGGGGGATACCGGGGCACCCGACAGATGTTTTTC. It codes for CAWSTGGYRGTRQMFF.

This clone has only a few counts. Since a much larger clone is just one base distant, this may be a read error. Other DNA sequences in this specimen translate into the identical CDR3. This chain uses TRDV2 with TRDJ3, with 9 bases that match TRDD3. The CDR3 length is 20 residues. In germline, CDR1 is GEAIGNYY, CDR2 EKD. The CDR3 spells CACDTITGGPSSWDTRQMFF. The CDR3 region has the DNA TGCGCCTGTGACACCATAACTGGGGGACCAAGCTCCTGGGACACCCGACAGATGTTTTTC.

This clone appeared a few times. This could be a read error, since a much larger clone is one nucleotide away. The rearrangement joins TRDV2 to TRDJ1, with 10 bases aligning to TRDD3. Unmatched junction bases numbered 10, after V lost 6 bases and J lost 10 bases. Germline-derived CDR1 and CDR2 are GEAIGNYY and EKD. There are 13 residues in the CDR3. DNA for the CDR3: TGTGCCTGTTCAGGGGGATACGAGGGAGGACTCATCTTT. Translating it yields CACSGGYEGGLIF.

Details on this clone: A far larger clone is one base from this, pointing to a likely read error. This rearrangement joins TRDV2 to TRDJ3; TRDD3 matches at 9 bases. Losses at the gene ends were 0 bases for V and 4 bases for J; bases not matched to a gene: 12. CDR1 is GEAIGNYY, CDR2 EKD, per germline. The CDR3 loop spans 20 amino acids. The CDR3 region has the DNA TGTGCCTGTGACACCGCTCTGGGGATACGCAGCTCATGGGACACCCGACAGATGTTTTTC. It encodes CACDTALGIRSSWDTRQMFF.

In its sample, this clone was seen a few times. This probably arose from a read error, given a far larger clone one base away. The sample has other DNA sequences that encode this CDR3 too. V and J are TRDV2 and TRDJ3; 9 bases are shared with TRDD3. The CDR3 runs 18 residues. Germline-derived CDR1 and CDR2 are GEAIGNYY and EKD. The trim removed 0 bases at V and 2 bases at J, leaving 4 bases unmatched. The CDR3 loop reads CACDTGDTRTWDTRQMFF. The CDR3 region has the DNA TGTGCCTGTGACACCGGGGATACGCGGACCTGGGACACCCGACAGATGTTTTTC.

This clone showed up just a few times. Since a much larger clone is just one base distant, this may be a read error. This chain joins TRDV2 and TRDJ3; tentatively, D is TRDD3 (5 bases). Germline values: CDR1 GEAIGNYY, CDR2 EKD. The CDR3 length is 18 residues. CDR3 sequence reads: CACDTVYTRSWDTRQTFF. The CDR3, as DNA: TGTGCCTGTGACACCGTCTATACGAGGTCCTGGGACACCCGACAGACGTTTTTC.

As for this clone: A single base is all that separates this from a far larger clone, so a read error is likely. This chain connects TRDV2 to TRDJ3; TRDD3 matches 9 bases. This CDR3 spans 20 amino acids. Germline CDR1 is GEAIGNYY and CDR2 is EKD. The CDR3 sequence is CARDTVLLGESSWDTRQMFF. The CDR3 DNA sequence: TGTGCCCGTGACACCGTCCTACTGGGGGAAAGCTCCTGGGACACCCGACAGATGTTTTTC.

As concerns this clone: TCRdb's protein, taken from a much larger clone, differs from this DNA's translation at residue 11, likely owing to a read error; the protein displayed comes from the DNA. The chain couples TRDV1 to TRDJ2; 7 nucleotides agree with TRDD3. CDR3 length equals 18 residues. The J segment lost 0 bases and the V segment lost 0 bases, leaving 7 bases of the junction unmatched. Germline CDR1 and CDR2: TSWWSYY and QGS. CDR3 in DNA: TGTGCTCTTGGGGAACTTGCTGGGGGGTCTTCTTTGACAGCACAACTCTTCTTT. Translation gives CALGELAGGSSLTAQLFF.

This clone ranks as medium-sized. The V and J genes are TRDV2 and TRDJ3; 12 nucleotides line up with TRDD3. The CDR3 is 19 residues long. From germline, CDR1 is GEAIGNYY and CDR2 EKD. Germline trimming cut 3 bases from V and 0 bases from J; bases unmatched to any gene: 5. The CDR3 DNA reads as TGTGCCTGTGACTTCCTACTGGGGGATACCTCCTGGGACACCCGACAGATGTTTTTC. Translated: CACDFLLGDTSWDTRQMFF.

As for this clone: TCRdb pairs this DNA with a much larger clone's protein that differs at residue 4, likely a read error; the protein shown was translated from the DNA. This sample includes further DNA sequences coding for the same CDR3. The chain's CDR3 is CACGTLGDTLTAQLFF. DNA of the CDR3: TGTGCCTGTGGCACCCTGGGGGATACTTTGACAGCACAACTCTTCTTT. The gene calls are TRDV2 and TRDJ2; 10 nucleotides match TRDD3. Looked up from germline, CDR1 is GEAIGNYY and CDR2 is EKD. The CDR3 covers 16 residues.

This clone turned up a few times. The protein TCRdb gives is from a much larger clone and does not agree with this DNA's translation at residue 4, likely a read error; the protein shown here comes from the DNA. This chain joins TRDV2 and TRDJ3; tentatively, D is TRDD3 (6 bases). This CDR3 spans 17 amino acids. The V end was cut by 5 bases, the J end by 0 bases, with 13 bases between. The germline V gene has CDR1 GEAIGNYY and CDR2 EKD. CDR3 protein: CACGSTGTSWDTRQMFF. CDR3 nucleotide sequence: TGTGCCTGTGGCTCTACTGGGACCTCCTGGGACACCCGACAGATGTTTTTC.

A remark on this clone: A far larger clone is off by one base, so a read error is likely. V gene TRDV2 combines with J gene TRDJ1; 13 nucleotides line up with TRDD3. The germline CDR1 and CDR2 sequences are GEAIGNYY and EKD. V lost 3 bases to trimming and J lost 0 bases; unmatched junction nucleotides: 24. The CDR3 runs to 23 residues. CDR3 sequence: CACDPKIPFNLLGDTMYTDKLIF. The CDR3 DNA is TGTGCCTGTGACCCCAAGATACCCTTCAACCTACTGGGGGATACGATGTACACCGATAAACTCATCTTT.

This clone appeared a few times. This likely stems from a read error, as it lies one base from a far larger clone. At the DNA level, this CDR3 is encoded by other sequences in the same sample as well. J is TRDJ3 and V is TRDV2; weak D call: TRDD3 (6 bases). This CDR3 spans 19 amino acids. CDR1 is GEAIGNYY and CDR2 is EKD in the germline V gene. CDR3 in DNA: TGCGCCTGTGACACCGTGGGGATTCGGAGCTCCTGGGACACCCGACAGATGTTTTTC. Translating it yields CACDTVGIRSSWDTRQMFF.

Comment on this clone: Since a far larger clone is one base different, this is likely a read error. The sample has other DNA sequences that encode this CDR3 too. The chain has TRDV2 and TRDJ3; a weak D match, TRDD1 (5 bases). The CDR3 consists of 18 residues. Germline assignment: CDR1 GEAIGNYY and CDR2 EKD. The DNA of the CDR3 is TGTGCCTGCGACACCGGAGATAGTATCACCTGGGACACCCGACAGATGTTTTTC. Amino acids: CACDTGDSITWDTRQMFF.

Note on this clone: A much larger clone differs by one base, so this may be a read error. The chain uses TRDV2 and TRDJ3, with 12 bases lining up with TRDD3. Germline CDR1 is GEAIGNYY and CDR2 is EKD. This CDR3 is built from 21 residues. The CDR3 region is CACDTYLLGDTRDWDARQMFF. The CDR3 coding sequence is TGTGCCTGTGACACCTACCTTCTGGGGGATACGCGGGACTGGGACGCCCGACAGATGTTTTTC.

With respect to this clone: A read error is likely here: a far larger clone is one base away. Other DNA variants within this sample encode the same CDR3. The CDR3 reads CACDILGDTRYTDKLIF. In DNA, the CDR3 is TGTGCCTGTGACATTCTGGGGGACACGCGGTACACCGATAAACTCATCTTT. This chain uses TRDV2 with TRDJ1, with TRDD3 matching 8 bases. This CDR3 has 17 residues. V trimming: 2 bases; J trimming: 0 bases; junction bases outside the gene matches: 10. Germline V lookup: CDR1 GEAIGNYY, CDR2 EKD.